A single sample gave rise to the 20 T cell receptor beta chains below, sequenced in a study of low-dose radiotherapy and immunotherapy resistance in tumors. First-strand cDNA relied on TRAV- and TRBV-specific primers spanning alpha and beta chains. PCR amplification of the TCRs was performed with Phusion for 20 to 25 PCR cycles, and it relied on a constant-region primer together with a V-primer adapter. Via MiXCR, TCRdb re-called the reads, giving one row per CDR3 protein. This table has around 80,000 distinct CDR3 sequences, less than 20% appearing once. Time point defined: after trial treatment. Treatment described: LDRT plus nivolumab, ipilimumab, low-dose cyclophosphamide and aspirin (RACIN trial). The sequences come from PBMCs, collected after low-dose radiotherapy plus immunotherapy. Receptors originate from a male donor with prostate cancer.

This sequence joins TRBV28 and TRBJ2-3; a possible D gene is TRBD2 (5 bases). There are 16 residues in the CDR3. Germline values: CDR1 MDHEN, CDR2 SYDVKM. V shed 5 bases and J shed 2 bases, with 17 bases lying between them. CDR3 protein: CASSPADPGNTDTQYF. The CDR3, as DNA: TGTGCCAGCAGTCCAGCCGACCCGGGAAACACAGATACGCAGTATTTT.

This clonotype was seen repeatedly, ten times or more. The gene calls are TRBV6-5 and TRBJ2-2; D is possibly TRBD1 (5 bases). Trimming took off 2 bases at V and 6 bases at J, with 10 bases between the two ends. The CDR3 covers 14 residues. Germline loops: CDR1 MNHEY, CDR2 SVGAGI. The CDR3 region has the DNA TGTGCCAGCAGTTACGGGGCGGTGGCCGGGGAGCTGTTTTTT. This sequence encodes CASSYGAVAGELFF.

This clonotype has a count of ten or more. At one of its ends the junction is not consistent with the germline gene, which may arise from a read error. This rearrangement joins TRBV5-6 to TRBJ2-2, with a weak D call TRBD1 (5 bases). In germline, CDR1 is SGHDT, CDR2 YYEEEE. CDR3 size: 12 residues. The CDR3 is CASSSAVGALFF. The CDR3 region has the DNA TGTGCCAGCAGCTCGGCGGTAGGGGCGCTGTTTTTT.

This clonotype was seen ten or more times. The chain recombines TRBV3-1 with TRBJ1-6, with 8 bases identical to TRBD1. The CDR3 covers 16 residues. V trimming: 1 base; J trimming: 3 bases; junction bases outside the gene matches: 2. CDR1 is LGHDT, CDR2 YNNKEL, per germline (reference sequence). The CDR3 coding sequence is TGTGCCAGCAGCCAAGGGGGACAGGTCTATAATTCACCCCTCCACTTT. This gives the protein CASSQGGQVYNSPLHF.

This clonotype was seen at least ten times. The rearrangement links TRBV28 to TRBJ1-5, with unresolved D. V lost 3 bases and J 0 bases, leaving 12 bases between the germline ends. The CDR3 loop spans 16 amino acids. Germline-derived CDR1 and CDR2 are MDHEN and SYDVKM. The CDR3 bases are TGTGCCAGCAGTTTGTTTGCGGGAATTAGCAATCAGCCCCAGCATTTT. Residues: CASSLFAGISNQPQHF.

This clonotype was recorded many times. This rearrangement joins TRBV9 to TRBJ2-7; TRBD2 matches at 7 bases. V gave up 0 bases and J gave up 6 bases; unmatched junction bases: 9. CDR3 length: 15 amino acids. Germline V gene sequence: CDR1 SGDLS, CDR2 YYNGEE. The chain's CDR3 is CASSVDSGRVPEQYF. CDR3 coding DNA: TGTGCCAGCAGCGTAGATTCAGGGAGGGTCCCCGAGCAGTACTTC. Drawing the rest from reference TRBV9 and TRBJ2-7, the complete variable domain is DSGVTQTPKHLITATGQRVTLRCSPRSGDLSVYWYQQSLDQGLQFLIQYYNGEERAKGNILERFSAQQFPDLHSELNLSSLELGDSALYFCASSVDSGRVPEQYFGPGTRLTVT.

This clonotype was recorded many times. The V call is TRBV29-1, the J call TRBJ2-5; D is undetermined. V shed 4 bases and J shed 9 bases, with 15 bases lying between them. The germline gives CDR1 SQVTM, CDR2 ANQGSEA. CDR3 length equals 12 residues. CDR3 nucleotides: TGCAGCGTTGTTGTCAGCGAGGTGGCCCAGTACTTC. This encodes CSVVVSEVAQYF.

This clonotype showed up many times. J is TRBJ2-1 and V is TRBV7-2, with D perhaps matching TRBD2 (6 bases). Germline lookup yields CDR1 SGHTA and CDR2 FQGNSA. With 7 bases removed from V and 7 bases from J, the gap between germline ends came to 23 bases. The CDR3 extends over 16 amino acids. CDR3 nucleotide sequence: TGTGCCAGCACCCGCGAAGCCGGGAGAGTGTGGAATGAGCAGTTCTTC. Its translation is CASTREAGRVWNEQFF.

This clonotype was counted ten times or more. CDR3 sequence reads: CASSLAQISGNTIYF. The CDR3 DNA sequence: TGTGCCAGCAGCTTAGCACAGATCTCTGGAAACACCATATATTTT. This sequence joins TRBV7-9 and TRBJ1-3; no clear D gene. Trimming pared 0 bases from V and 0 bases from J, leaving 6 bases between. The CDR3 runs to 15 residues. Per germline, CDR1 SEHNR and CDR2 FQNEAQ (reference sequence).

This clonotype was observed many times. The gene calls are TRBV7-2 and TRBJ2-3, with D unresolved. The CDR3 consists of 15 residues. Deletions cut 2 bases from V and 2 bases from J, with 11 bases between. Germline CDR1 and CDR2: SGHTA and FQGNSA. The CDR3 DNA follows: TGTGCCAGCAGCTTATATACGGGCCCCACAGATACGCAGTATTTT. It yields the protein CASSLYTGPTDTQYF.

To note about this clonotype: A far bigger clonotype differs at one base, so this is likely a read error. The V and J genes are TRBV13 and TRBJ2-1; D unclear. Trimming cost V 5 bases and J 13 bases, with 18 bases left between them. The CDR3 is 13 amino acids. Germline lookup yields CDR1 PRHDT and CDR2 FYEKMQ (reference sequence). CDR3 in DNA: TGTGCCAGCAGCCCGGCCCCACACGGTCATCAGTTCTTC. Its protein is CASSPAPHGHQFF. The full variable domain, with the rest looked up from reference TRBV13 and TRBJ2-1, is AAGVIQSPRHLIKEKRETATLKCYPIPRHDTVYWYQQGPGQDPQFLISFYEKMQSDKGSIPDRFSAQQFSDYHSELNMSSLELGDSALYFCASSPAPHGHQFFGPGTRLTVL.

The sample holds many counts of this clonotype. V gene TRBV6-6 combines with J gene TRBJ2-3, with D possibly being TRBD1 (6 bases). The V and J ends lost 5 bases and 2 bases respectively, with 11 bases between them. This CDR3 has 14 amino acids. Germline V CDR1 and CDR2: MNHNY, SVGAGI (reference sequence). The CDR3 reads CASSGQPDTDTQYF. As DNA, the CDR3 is TGTGCCAGCAGTGGACAGCCGGACACAGATACGCAGTATTTT.

This clonotype occurred many times. The chain uses TRBV3-1 and TRBJ2-6, with D possibly being TRBD2 (6 bases). The CDR3 spans 18 residues. From germline, CDR1 is LGHDT and CDR2 YNNKEL (reference sequence). The V end lost 1 base, the J end lost 2 bases, and 15 bases lay between the germline ends. CDR3 DNA: TGTGCCAGCAGCCAAGTTCCCGGGGGAAGCGCTGGGGCCAACGTCCTGACTTTC. Translating gives CASSQVPGGSAGANVLTF.

This clonotype was recorded many times. Written as DNA, the CDR3 is TGCAGTGCCCCGACCGCGGGGGACTATAAAAACATTCAGTACTTC. This sequence encodes CSAPTAGDYKNIQYF. The chain joins TRBV20-1 to TRBJ2-4, with TRBD2 matching over 7 bases. Germline CDR1 reads DFQATT; CDR2 reads SNEGSKA (reference sequence). V was pared by 6 bases and J by 4 bases, with 12 bases of the junction left unmatched. This CDR3 is 15 amino acids long.

This clonotype was seen repeatedly, ten times or more. V is TRBV28 and J is TRBJ2-1; D might be TRBD2 (6 bases). Germline CDR1 reads MDHEN; CDR2 reads SYDVKM. CDR3 length: 15 amino acids. Trimming stripped 1 base from V and 5 bases from J, with 12 bases between. CDR3 coding DNA: TGTGCCAGCAGTTTATCCGGGAGAATGAACAATGAGCAGTTCTTC. Residues: CASSLSGRMNNEQFF.

This clonotype was seen at least ten times. V gene TRBV19 combines with J gene TRBJ1-2; 8 nucleotides align to TRBD1. The germline V gene encodes CDR1 LNHDA and CDR2 SQIVND (reference sequence). Trimming took 7 bases from V and 6 from J; bases not matched to a gene: 10. The CDR3 totals 14 residues. CDR3 bases: TGTGCCAGTACCCCGACAGGGGTAAGGGATGGCTACACCTTC. This codes for CASTPTGVRDGYTF.

This clonotype was observed many times. The chain uses TRBV29-1 and TRBJ2-3; D assignment may be TRBD1 or TRBD2 (5 bases each). CDR3 length: 16 amino acids. Trimming took off 2 bases at V and 2 bases at J, with 17 bases between the two ends. Germline V lookup: CDR1 SQVTM, CDR2 ANQGSEA. In DNA form, the CDR3 reads TGCAGCGTTGAATTGCGAGGGGATCCCCCCACAGATACGCAGTATTTT. Its translation: CSVELRGDPPTDTQYF.

This clonotype was detected ten times or more. The rearrangement uses TRBV7-2 and TRBJ2-2; D possibly corresponds to TRBD1 (6 bases). CDR3 size: 15 residues. V was pared by 5 bases and J by 4 bases, with 14 bases between. CDR1 and CDR2 from the germline V gene are SGHTA and FQGNSA. The CDR3 nucleotides read TGTGCCAGCAGCCTCCGGCAGGGGAGCACCGGGGAGCTGTTTTTT. Amino acid sequence: CASSLRQGSTGELFF.

This clonotype was counted many times. The V and J genes are TRBV20-1 and TRBJ2-7, with 14 bases fitting TRBD2. The CDR3 contains 15 residues. From germline, CDR1 is DFQATT and CDR2 SNEGSKA (reference sequence). After removal of 6 bases from V and 2 bases from J, the junction contained 6 bases not matched to a gene. CDR3 sequence: CSASGLAGVAYEQYF. Here the CDR3 DNA reads TGCAGTGCCTCGGGACTAGCGGGAGTGGCCTACGAGCAGTACTTC.

As to this clonotype: This likely came from a read error, as a far larger clone is one base away. The V gene is TRBV29-1, the J gene TRBJ2-1, with 7 nucleotides matching TRBD1. The CDR3 runs 12 residues. J was trimmed by 10 bases and V by 8 bases; bases with no gene match: 11. In germline, CDR1 is SQVTM, CDR2 ANQGSEA. The CDR3, as DNA: TGCAGCTACAGGGGCGCCAGCTGGGAGCAGTTCTTC. Translated: CSYRGASWEQFF.